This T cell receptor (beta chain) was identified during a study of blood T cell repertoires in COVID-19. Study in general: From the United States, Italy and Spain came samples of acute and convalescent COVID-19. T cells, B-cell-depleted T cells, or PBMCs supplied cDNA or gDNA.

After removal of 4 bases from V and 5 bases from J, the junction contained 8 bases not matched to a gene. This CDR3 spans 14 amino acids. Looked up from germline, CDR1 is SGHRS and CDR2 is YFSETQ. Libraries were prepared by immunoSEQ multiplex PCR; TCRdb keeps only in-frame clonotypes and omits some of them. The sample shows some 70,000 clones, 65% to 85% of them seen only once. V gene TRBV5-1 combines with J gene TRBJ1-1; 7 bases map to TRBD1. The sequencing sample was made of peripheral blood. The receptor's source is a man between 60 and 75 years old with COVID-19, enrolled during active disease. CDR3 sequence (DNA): TGCGCCAGCAGCCCAGGGACAGTAGGAACTGAAGCTTTCTTT. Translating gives CASSPGTVGTEAFF. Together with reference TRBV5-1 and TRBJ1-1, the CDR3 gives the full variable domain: KAGVTQTPRYLIKTRGQQVTLSCSPISGHRSVSWYQQTPGQGLQFLFEYFSETQRNKGNFPGRFSGRQFSNSRSEMNVSTLELGDSALYLCASSPGTVGTEAFFGQGTRLTVV.